The 24 T cell receptor beta chains below all came from one sample that was sequenced in a study of blood T cell repertoires in COVID-19. Here immunoSEQ multiplex PCR was the method, and the copy in TCRdb shows in-frame clones only, minus some. This sample carries about 200,000 clones, roughly 80% of them seen once, and the ten largest clones take about 10%. Specimen: peripheral blood. The receptors were sampled from a woman of 80 years or more with acute or convalescent COVID-19.

The V and J genes are TRBV11-2 and TRBJ2-5, with TRBD2 matching 14 bases. There are 15 residues in the CDR3. Germline CDR1 and CDR2: SGHAT and FQNNGV. With V trimmed by 1 base and J by 5 bases, 0 bases remained unmatched. CDR3 DNA sequence: TGTGCCAGCAGCTTAGGGACTAGCGGGAGGGAGACCCAGTACTTC. Translating gives CASSLGTSGRETQYF.

The rearrangement uses TRBV6-5 and TRBJ2-2; 7 bases map to TRBD1. CDR1 MNHEY and CDR2 SVGAGI come from the germline V gene. The CDR3 has 15 amino acids. The J segment lost 5 bases and the V segment lost 5 bases, leaving 8 bases of the junction unmatched. CDR3 sequence reads: CASSTTGVGTGELFF. The CDR3 DNA follows: TGTGCCAGCAGTACTACAGGGGTTGGGACCGGGGAGCTGTTTTTT.

This clone was seen only once. The V call is TRBV7-2, the J call TRBJ2-1, with D maybe TRBD1 (5 bases). CDR1 SGHTA and CDR2 FQGNSA come from the germline V gene. CDR3 length: 14 amino acids. V was clipped by 1 base and J by 9 bases, with 13 bases between them. CDR3 sequence (DNA): TGTGCCAGCAGCTTAGGGCAGGGTGGGGTTGAGCAGTTCTTC. It yields the protein CASSLGQGGVEQFF.

This clone was found a few times. This chain joins TRBV19 and TRBJ2-7; D possibly corresponds to TRBD1 (5 bases). Trimming removed 4 bases from V and 1 base from J, with 11 bases in between. There are 14 residues in the CDR3. Germline lookup yields CDR1 LNHDA and CDR2 SQIVND (reference sequence). CDR3 sequence: CASSNSRDSYEQYF. CDR3 DNA: TGTGCCAGTAGTAACTCCAGGGATTCCTACGAGCAGTACTTC.

V usage is TRBV2 and J usage is TRBJ1-5; D gene uncertain. This CDR3 region has 14 residues. The V end lost 2 bases, the J end lost 9 bases, and 14 bases lay between the germline ends. Germline CDR1 and CDR2: SNHLY and FYNNEI. CDR3 protein: CASSESSAQMPQHF. Here the CDR3 DNA reads TGTGCCAGCAGTGAATCGAGTGCCCAAATGCCCCAGCATTTT. The entire variable domain, with the rest obtained from reference TRBV2 and TRBJ1-5, is as follows: EPEVTQTPSHQVTQMGQEVILRCVPISNHLYFYWYRQILGQKVEFLVSFYNNEISEKSEIFDDQFSVERPDGSNFTLKIRSTKLEDSAMYFCASSESSAQMPQHFGDGTRLSIL.

The gene calls are TRBV6-5 and TRBJ2-7; D gene ambiguous. The germline CDR1 and CDR2 sequences are MNHEY and SVGAGI. This CDR3 has 13 residues. The ends were cut back, 5 bases at V and 3 bases at J, with 11 bases in the middle. The CDR3 here is CASSRQVNYEQYF. CDR3 DNA: TGTGCCAGCAGTCGACAAGTCAACTACGAGCAGTACTTC.

This rearrangement joins TRBV29-1 to TRBJ1-3; the D is unclear. In germline, CDR1 is SQVTM, CDR2 ANQGSEA. CDR3 size: 13 residues. V was cut by 4 bases and J by 3 bases, with 10 bases left in between. The DNA for the CDR3 is TGCAGCGTTGCCGGTGAGGGTGGAAACACCATATATTTT. Translation gives CSVAGEGGNTIYF.

The chain uses TRBV5-1 and TRBJ2-7; 9 positions match TRBD1. CDR3 size: 15 residues. With V trimmed by 0 bases and J by 1 base, 2 bases remained unmatched. Looked up from germline, CDR1 is SGHRS and CDR2 is YFSETQ. This chain's CDR3 is CASSLDGTGSYEQYF. For the CDR3, the DNA is TGCGCCAGCAGCTTGGATGGGACAGGGTCCTACGAGCAGTACTTC.

V and J are TRBV3-1 (or the pseudogene TRBV3-2) and TRBJ1-2; D is uncertain. Germline V gene sequence: CDR1 LGHDT, CDR2 YNNKEL (reference sequence). Trimming pared 0 bases from V and 7 bases from J, leaving 9 bases between. This CDR3 spans 13 amino acids. The CDR3 DNA reads TGTGCCAGCAGCCAAGACAGGCTCTCTGGCTACACCTTC. Amino acid sequence: CASSQDRLSGYTF.

In its sample, this clone was seen once. The rearrangement joins TRBV11-2 to TRBJ1-6; 10 bases agree with TRBD1. V lost 3 bases and J lost 10; bases outside the gene matches: 6. The V gene's germline CDR1 is SGHAT and CDR2 FQNNGV. The CDR3 contains 15 residues. Written as DNA, the CDR3 is TGTGCCAGCAGCTTTTCCGGGACAGGGGTCTCACCCCTCCACTTT. It yields the protein CASSFSGTGVSPLHF.

This rearrangement joins TRBV3-1 (or the pseudogene TRBV3-2) to TRBJ2-7; D gene unclear. The V end was cut by 8 bases, the J end by 6 bases, with 11 bases between. This CDR3 comprises 11 residues. Germline CDR1 LGHDT, CDR2 YNNKEL (reference sequence). The CDR3 coding sequence is TGTGCCAGCGGTACAATCTCCGAGCAGTACTTC. It codes for CASGTISEQYF.

The gene calls are TRBV5-1 and TRBJ1-3; D is possibly TRBD1 (6 bases). This CDR3 comprises 17 residues. V was trimmed by 1 base and J by 0 bases, leaving 14 bases between them. Germline values: CDR1 SGHRS, CDR2 YFSETQ. CDR3 coding DNA: TGCGCCAGCAGCTTGTTAGGGGGTGGCTACTCTGGAAACACCATATATTTT. It is translated as CASSLLGGGYSGNTIYF.

In its sample, this clone was seen a few times. The V and J genes are TRBV7-9 and TRBJ2-7, with 8 bases that match TRBD2. Germline CDR1 SEHNR, CDR2 FQNEAQ (reference sequence). V gave up 5 bases and J gave up 2 bases; unmatched junction bases: 8. This CDR3 comprises 15 residues. CDR3 nucleotide sequence: TGTGCCAGCAGCCCTACCATAGCGGGAACCTACGAGCAGTACTTC. The encoded protein is CASSPTIAGTYEQYF.

This chain connects TRBV5-8 to TRBJ2-2, with 9 bases fitting TRBD1. V lost 3 bases and J lost 4; bases outside the gene matches: 4. Germline CDR1 and CDR2: SGHTS and YDEGEE. This CDR3 comprises 15 residues. CDR3 residues: CASSSTGQGTGELFF. The CDR3 nucleotides read TGTGCCAGCAGCTCAACGGGACAGGGCACCGGGGAGCTGTTTTTT.

The V and J genes are TRBV19 and TRBJ1-2; TRBD1 matches 8 bases. The CDR3 loop spans 21 amino acids. Per the germline V gene, CDR1 is LNHDA and CDR2 is SQIVND (reference sequence). V was clipped by 10 bases and J by 2 bases; unmatched bases: 30. CDR3 amino acids: CAKLPSPDQGAPPGQNYGYTF. The CDR3 nucleotides are TGTGCCAAACTGCCATCTCCAGATCAGGGGGCACCCCCGGGACAGAACTATGGCTACACCTTC.

This chain uses TRBV19 with TRBJ2-3, with 8 nucleotides matching TRBD1. The V segment lost 5 bases and the J segment 0 bases; nucleotides outside the gene matches: 13. Germline assignment: CDR1 LNHDA and CDR2 SQIVND (reference sequence). The CDR3 consists of 18 residues. CDR3 protein: CASSLTGTGTSSTDTQYF. The CDR3 nucleotides are TGTGCCAGTAGTCTTACCGGGACAGGCACTTCTAGCACAGATACGCAGTATTTT.

This clone was seen a single time. The chain joins TRBV30 to TRBJ1-2, with a weak D call TRBD1 (5 bases). Germline V gene data show CDR1 as GTSNPN and CDR2 as SVGIG (reference sequence). Trimming took off 2 bases at V and 6 bases at J, with 13 bases between the two ends. The CDR3 runs to 13 residues. CDR3 DNA sequence: TGTGCCTGGAGTCTGGGGAACAGGAATGGCTACACCTTC. Amino acid sequence: CAWSLGNRNGYTF.

The chain links TRBV30 to TRBJ1-5; 8 bases fit TRBD1. Trimming removed 1 base from V and 5 bases from J; junction bases left unmatched: 4. There are 14 residues in the CDR3. Germline V lookup: CDR1 GTSNPN, CDR2 SVGIG (reference sequence). DNA for the CDR3: TGTGCCTGGAGTGCGGACAGGGACGATCAGCCCCAGCATTTT. It yields the protein CAWSADRDDQPQHF.

This clone was detected only a few times. This sequence joins TRBV30 and TRBJ1-5; a possible D gene is TRBD1 (5 bases). There are 15 residues in the CDR3. Trimming removed 1 base at V and 4 bases at J, with 14 bases between. Germline V gene sequence: CDR1 GTSNPN, CDR2 SVGIG (reference sequence). The CDR3 DNA sequence: TGTGCCTGGAGTGAAACGGGGGGAAAGAATCAGCCCCAGCATTTT. Amino acid sequence: CAWSETGGKNQPQHF.

The chain uses TRBV28 and TRBJ2-7, with TRBD1 matching over 12 bases. Trimming at V came to 3 bases and at J to 7 bases, leaving 7 bases not matched to a gene. Germline values: CDR1 MDHEN, CDR2 SYDVKM. This CDR3 spans 15 amino acids. The CDR3 sequence: CASSLPGQGAGEQYF. The CDR3 DNA reads TGTGCCAGCAGTTTGCCGGGACAGGGGGCAGGTGAGCAGTACTTC.

As regards this clone: Other DNA sequences in the same sample also yield this CDR3. The rearrangement joins TRBV11-2 to TRBJ2-3, with D perhaps matching TRBD2 (6 bases). Germline values: CDR1 SGHAT, CDR2 FQNNGV. The CDR3 extends over 15 amino acids. V lost 1 base, J lost 3 bases, and 11 bases lay in between. CDR3 sequence: CASSLVGGGTDTQYF. The CDR3 DNA is TGTGCCAGCAGCTTAGTTGGAGGAGGGACAGATACGCAGTATTTT.

This clone is a singleton in its sample. Other DNA sequences from this sample encode an identical CDR3 as well. V is TRBV3-1 (or the pseudogene TRBV3-2) and J is TRBJ2-3, with D perhaps matching TRBD2 (5 bases). V lost 1 base to trimming and J lost 8 bases, with 7 bases between them. This CDR3 contains 12 residues. From germline, CDR1 is LGHDT and CDR2 YNNKEL (reference sequence). The CDR3 sequence: CASSQVRGTQYF. Written as DNA, the CDR3 is TGTGCCAGCAGCCAAGTCCGGGGTACGCAGTATTTT.

This chain connects TRBV18 to TRBJ2-3, with TRBD1 matching 12 bases. Germline V CDR1 and CDR2: KGHSH, LQKENI. Trimming cost V 3 bases and J 4 bases; bases outside gene matches: 5. The CDR3 extends over 16 amino acids. The CDR3 nucleotides read TGTGCCAGCTCACCGCAGGGGACAGGGGGCCCAGATACGCAGTATTTT. The encoded protein is CASSPQGTGGPDTQYF.

The chain combines TRBV7-8 with TRBJ1-2; 9 nucleotides align to TRBD1. Germline lookup yields CDR1 SGHVS and CDR2 FQNEAQ. This CDR3 is 14 amino acids long. Trimming took 7 bases from V and 3 from J; bases not matched to a gene: 6. CDR3: CASTETGGDYGYTF. CDR3 in DNA: TGTGCCAGCACCGAGACAGGGGGAGACTATGGCTACACCTTC. Full variable domain (rest looked up from reference TRBV7-8 and TRBJ1-2): GAGVSQSPRYKVAKRGQDVALRCDPISGHVSLFWYQQALGQGPEFLTYFQNEAQLDKSGLPSDRFFAERPEGSVSTLKIQRTQQEDSAVYLCASTETGGDYGYTFGSGTRLTVV.